This TCR beta chain comes out of a study of neoadjuvant anti-PD-1 for oral cavity cancer. Study-level background: Non-progressing patients received a fourth nivolumab dose near day 43, then surgery on days 50-56.

This clone showed up just once. Its target is not known. Analysis of PBMCs was direct, with no culture step. Some clones are missing from TCRdb's copy, which holds only in-frame ones; the method was immunoSEQ multiplex PCR. The data contain about 14,000 clones, just over 65% of them singletons. Germline V gene sequence: CDR1 SQVTM, CDR2 ANQGSEA. The junction had 5 bases not matched to a gene; V was cut back by 5 bases and J by 2 bases. CDR3 size: 14 residues. Study-level findings and limits: With three patients per group, TCR findings need larger cohorts. PBMC Gini-index clonality exceeded responders' in non-responders post-nivolumab.

The TCR sequence derives from a person between 40 and 79 years old with oral cavity squamous cell carcinoma. The sample here was PBMCs, taken before nivolumab (anti-PD-1) treatment. The chain links TRBV29-1 to TRBJ2-1, with 8 bases identical to TRBD2. CDR3 DNA: TGCAGCGTTCCGGGACTAGGGGCCTACAATGAGCAGTTCTTC. Its translation is CSVPGLGAYNEQFF.